What follows are 6 T cell receptor beta chains derived from one specimen sequenced in a study of beta chain features in type 1 diabetes. The authors reverse transcribed all of the isolated RNA, so sequencing captured expressed TCRB transcripts. Repertoires were generated with immunoSEQ multiplex PCR, while TCRdb's copy carries only in-frame clones and drops some. Of 350,000 to 400,000 clones in the sample, approximately 15% were seen once. Material: naive CD4+ T cells from blood. The receptor set was obtained from a woman under 30 in good health.

The rearrangement links TRBV29-1 to TRBJ2-2, with D tentatively TRBD1 (6 bases). The V end lost 5 bases, the J end lost 4 bases, and 11 bases lay between the germline ends. The CDR3 is 13 residues long. Germline CDR1 and CDR2: SQVTM and ANQGSEA. In DNA form, the CDR3 reads TGCAGCGTTTGGGGGCCCAGCACCGGGGAGCTGTTTTTT. It translates to CSVWGPSTGELFF.

This clone was seen more than once but under ten times. This chain uses TRBV29-1 with TRBJ2-1; 12 nucleotides align to TRBD1. The CDR3 totals 17 residues. Germline loops: CDR1 SQVTM, CDR2 ANQGSEA. V lost 7 bases to trimming and J lost 1 base; unmatched junction nucleotides: 11. CDR3 DNA: TGCAGCGCCCCGGGACAGGGGGCCGCTGTGTCCTACAATGAGCAGTTCTTC. Translated, it gives CSAPGQGAAVSYNEQFF.

The chain uses TRBV7-2 and TRBJ1-1; tentatively, D is TRBD1 (6 bases). The V end lost 4 bases, the J end lost 9 bases, and 12 bases lay between the germline ends. This CDR3 is 12 amino acids long. In germline, CDR1 is SGHTA, CDR2 FQGNSA. CDR3 residues: CASSSYTGKAFF. CDR3 DNA sequence: TGTGCCAGCAGCTCCTATACAGGGAAAGCTTTCTTT.

This clone was detected a few times. The chain carries TRBV2 and TRBJ2-1; TRBD2 might be the D (6 bases). Per the germline V gene, CDR1 is SNHLY and CDR2 is FYNNEI. The CDR3 extends over 14 amino acids. Trimming shortened V by 8 bases and J by 4 bases, and 15 bases separated the two germline ends. CDR3 bases: TGTGCCAGCGCCGGGACGCGGGGTTACAATGAGCAGTTCTTC. Translating it yields CASAGTRGYNEQFF.

This clone was observed a few times. The chain combines TRBV4-2 with TRBJ1-1; D is unresolved. With 6 bases removed from V and 0 bases from J, the gap between germline ends came to 11 bases. Germline V gene sequence: CDR1 LGHNA, CDR2 YNFKEQ. This CDR3 spans 14 amino acids. The CDR3 spells CASSLRLLNTEAFF. The CDR3 bases are TGTGCCAGCAGTCTTAGACTTTTGAACACTGAAGCTTTCTTT.

In its sample, this clone was seen a few times. This chain links TRBV7-3 with TRBJ2-1; a possible D gene is TRBD1 (5 bases). Trimming left V 5 bases short and J 4 bases short, with 9 bases between. Germline CDR1 and CDR2: SGHTA and FQGTGA. The CDR3 sequence is 13 residues long. CDR3 amino acids: CASSLDSYNEQFF. The CDR3 bases are TGTGCCAGCAGCCTCGACAGTTACAATGAGCAGTTCTTC.